What follows describes a single T cell receptor beta chain. Its target antigen remains unknown. Within one base of it there is no much larger clone, and no base qualities were kept. This specimen comes from a study of blood T cell repertoires in COVID-19 (dated by TCRdb to about 2020). About the full investigation: Samples covering the acute and convalescent phases of COVID-19 were provided by collaborators in the United States, Italy and Spain. The samples were drawn from the first 160 participants of the ongoing ImmuneRACE study and from 1,200 or so subjects provided by 6 global collaborators. Where available, HLA class I and class II types were taken from metadata supplied by the sample provider and were not determined by assay-based typing. The repertoires were released in a freely available public database intended as a resource for research on the immune response to SARS-CoV-2. The dataset comprised deeply sampled blood TCRbeta repertoires from subjects exposed to, actively infected with, or recovered from COVID-19. Nearly every sample came with metadata listing a de-identified subject ID, COVID-19 status, age in years and sex. The material from the prospective study consisted of cDNA or gDNA derived from T cells, B-cell-depleted T cells, or PBMCs. The investigation overall reported the following: The amount of clinical and demographic metadata varied by source and participant and was provided uncurated.

Each collaborating institution followed its own protocols to collect whole blood in K2EDTA tubes. For TCRbeta analysis, collaborators shipped samples in one of three forms: frozen whole blood, isolated PBMCs, or DNA extracted from either of those sample types. TCRbeta CDR3 regions were amplified from genomic DNA using the immunoSEQ Assay, a bias-controlled multiplex PCR. Turning to the authors' computational methods: The number of nucleated cells in each sample was estimated by amplification of reference gene primers within the assay. To quantify the absolute abundance of each unique TCRbeta CDR3 rearrangement, sequence reads were collapsed and filtered. Productive Simpson clonality was computed per sample as the square root of Simpson's diversity index over productive rearrangements. The table was pulled from immuneACCESS by TCRdb, which kept in-frame rearrangements only. Such tables lose some clones; where checked, under half of the loss comes from unresolved V genes, and the rest has no known cause. V, J and clone size were drawn from that table, and D and trimming were deduced from the DNA. This sample is represented by around 31,000 clones; 80% to 90% of them were singletons. The ten largest account for over 9% of the sample.

Measured from the cysteine to the phenylalanine, the CDR3 is 13 residues long. Just CDR3 DNA is preserved here, 39 bases in frame from base 1. The junction shows trimming of 0 bases on V and 6 bases on J, and the gene matches do not reach 1 base of it. According to the germline V gene, CDR1 reads MNHEY and CDR2 reads SVGAGI. This chain joins TRBV6-5 to TRBJ2-7, with 8 bases matching TRBD1. The clonotype comes from a man aged 60-69 years with acute or convalescent COVID-19. Sequencing was carried out using peripheral blood. The base sequence is TGTGCCAGCAGTTACTCGACAGGGGCCGAGCAGTACTTC. Its coded protein is CASSYSTGAEQYF.